This is a list of T cell receptor beta chains from one sample in a study of blood T cell repertoires in COVID-19. TCRdb's table, derived via immunoSEQ multiplex PCR, lists solely in-frame clones and lacks some. The sample consists of around 250,000 clones, almost 90% of them appearing once. Sequencing input: peripheral blood. These receptor sequences come from a woman aged 55-69 years with COVID-19, enrolled during active disease. Both conserved end residues are part of each CDR3. The order of the fields is V gene, J gene, D gene, clone size, CDR3 DNA, CDR3 protein. A D gene is named only where the DNA matches it firmly. For some rows the clone size is stated as once, few or many, or as a class when expanded; others skip it.

V gene: TRBV19; J gene: TRBJ1-5; D gene: TRBD1; clone size: -; CDR3 DNA: TGTGCCAGTAGGAAGTCAGGGGGCAGCAATCAGCCCCAGCATTTT; CDR3 protein: CASRKSGGSNQPQHF
V gene: TRBV7-9; J gene: TRBJ2-7; D gene: -; clone size: -; CDR3 DNA: TGTGCCAGCAGCTTAAGGCAGGGCTCCTACGAGCAGTACTTC; CDR3 protein: CASSLRQGSYEQYF
V gene: TRBV6-1; J gene: TRBJ1-2; D gene: -; clone size: -; CDR3 DNA: TGTGCCAGCAGTGTTACACAGGCGAATGTTAACTATGGCTACACCTTC; CDR3 protein: CASSVTQANVNYGYTF
V gene: TRBV4-3; J gene: TRBJ2-2; D gene: TRBD2; clone size: -; CDR3 DNA: TGCGCCAGCCGCTACCAGGCAGATGTGACTAGCGGGGGCACGAACACCGGGGAGCTGTTTTTT; CDR3 protein: CASRYQADVTSGGTNTGELFF
V gene: TRBV12-3/TRBV12-4; J gene: TRBJ1-2; D gene: -; clone size: -; CDR3 DNA: TGTGCCAGCAGTCCTTGGGGGGGTGATGGCTACACCTTC; CDR3 protein: CASSPWGGDGYTF
V gene: TRBV4-1; J gene: TRBJ1-6; D gene: -; clone size: -; CDR3 DNA: TGCGCCAGCAGCCTAGAGGGGACTGACTCACCCCTCCACTTT; CDR3 protein: CASSLEGTDSPLHF
V gene: TRBV7-9; J gene: TRBJ2-1; D gene: TRBD1; clone size: once; CDR3 DNA: TGTGCCAGCAGCTTAGTAACAGGGGGTCGTTTCTTC; CDR3 protein: CASSLVTGGRFF
V gene: TRBV11-2; J gene: TRBJ2-5; D gene: TRBD2; clone size: -; CDR3 DNA: TGTGCCAGCAGCTTAGGAGCGGGGGGTGGTTCCGAGACCCAGTACTTC; CDR3 protein: CASSLGAGGGSETQYF
V gene: TRBV6-1; J gene: TRBJ1-2; D gene: TRBD1; clone size: once; CDR3 DNA: TGTGCCAGCAGTGAAAGGGACAGGGTTTATGGCTACACCTTC; CDR3 protein: CASSERDRVYGYTF
V gene: TRBV5-1; J gene: TRBJ2-1; D gene: TRBD1; clone size: -; CDR3 DNA: TGCGCCAGCAGCTTGGCCGGGACAGGGTCCAATGAGCAGTTCTTC; CDR3 protein: CASSLAGTGSNEQFF
V gene: TRBV3-1/TRBV3-2; J gene: TRBJ1-1; D gene: -; clone size: -; CDR3 DNA: TGTGCCAGCAGCCACCCCGACAGGATGAACACTGAAGCTTTCTTT; CDR3 protein: CASSHPDRMNTEAFF
V gene: TRBV11-3; J gene: TRBJ2-3; D gene: TRBD2; clone size: -; CDR3 DNA: TGTGCCAGCAGCTTACGACTAGCGGGGGATGATACGCAGTATTTT; CDR3 protein: CASSLRLAGDDTQYF
V gene: TRBV23-1; J gene: TRBJ1-1; D gene: TRBD1; clone size: once; CDR3 DNA: TGCGCCAGCAGTCAATCCAGCGACAGGGATCCGAACACTGAAGCTTTCTTT; CDR3 protein: CASSQSSDRDPNTEAFF
V gene: TRBV19; J gene: TRBJ2-7; D gene: -; clone size: -; CDR3 DNA: TGTGCCAGTAGTATAGCTTACAGCACGTACGAGCAGTACTTC; CDR3 protein: CASSIAYSTYEQYF
V gene: TRBV9; J gene: TRBJ1-2; D gene: -; clone size: -; CDR3 DNA: TGTGCCAGCAGCCCTCTTTCAGAAGCTAACTATGGCTACACCTTC; CDR3 protein: CASSPLSEANYGYTF
V gene: TRBV2; J gene: TRBJ2-5; D gene: TRBD1; clone size: -; CDR3 DNA: TGTGCCAGTAGCTACCGACAGGGGGAGACCCAGTACTTC; CDR3 protein: CASSYRQGETQYF
V gene: TRBV24-1; J gene: TRBJ2-1; D gene: -; clone size: -; CDR3 DNA: TGTGCCACCAGTGATTCCCTCTCAAGCAGGGACAATGAGCAGTTCTTC; CDR3 protein: CATSDSLSSRDNEQFF
V gene: TRBV19; J gene: TRBJ1-3; D gene: -; clone size: -; CDR3 DNA: TGTGCCAGTAGTTCCGGGTCAGGAAACACCATATATTTT; CDR3 protein: CASSSGSGNTIYF
V gene: TRBV18; J gene: TRBJ1-2; D gene: -; clone size: -; CDR3 DNA: TGTGCCAGCTCACCACCGTCCAGGGCCCTTGGCGATGGCTACACCTTC; CDR3 protein: CASSPPSRALGDGYTF
V gene: TRBV9; J gene: TRBJ1-6; D gene: TRBD1; clone size: -; CDR3 DNA: TGTGCCAGCAGCCCCCGGACAGGGAGCCATAATTCACCCCTCCACTTT; CDR3 protein: CASSPRTGSHNSPLHF
V gene: TRBV5-1; J gene: TRBJ1-1; D gene: -; clone size: -; CDR3 DNA: TGCGCCAGCAGCTTGGGGCAGGTAGAGACTGAAGCTTTCTTT; CDR3 protein: CASSLGQVETEAFF
V gene: TRBV10-3; J gene: TRBJ1-1; D gene: -; clone size: once; CDR3 DNA: TGTGCCATCGGACAAAGCATGAACACTGAAGCTTTCTTT; CDR3 protein: CAIGQSMNTEAFF
V gene: TRBV7-8; J gene: TRBJ1-2; D gene: -; clone size: -; CDR3 DNA: TGTGCCAGCAGCGCCTGGGGGGGAGCCTCTAACTATGGCTACACCTTC; CDR3 protein: CASSAWGGASNYGYTF
V gene: TRBV7-9; J gene: TRBJ2-7; D gene: TRBD2; clone size: -; CDR3 DNA: TGTGCCAGCAGCTTAGCGGGGGGGTCCGAGCAGTACTTC; CDR3 protein: CASSLAGGSEQYF
V gene: TRBV7-9; J gene: TRBJ1-4; D gene: TRBD1; clone size: -; CDR3 DNA: TGTGCCAGCAGATCTACAGGGGGGACTAATGAAAAACTGTTTTTT; CDR3 protein: CASRSTGGTNEKLFF
V gene: TRBV19; J gene: TRBJ2-3; D gene: -; clone size: -; CDR3 DNA: TGTGCCAGTGGGGCCCTCAAGGCAGATACGCAGTATTTT; CDR3 protein: CASGALKADTQYF
V gene: TRBV7-2; J gene: TRBJ1-2; D gene: -; clone size: -; CDR3 DNA: TGTGCCAGCAGCTTCGAAAGCAGGGGTGGCTACACCTTC; CDR3 protein: CASSFESRGGYTF
V gene: TRBV19; J gene: TRBJ1-2; D gene: -; clone size: once; CDR3 DNA: TGTGCCAGTAGTATCCGGGTGAACTATGGCTACACCTTC; CDR3 protein: CASSIRVNYGYTF
V gene: TRBV5-4; J gene: TRBJ1-6; D gene: TRBD1; clone size: -; CDR3 DNA: TGTGCCAGCAGCCCCTCCCGGGACAGGGAATATAATTCACCCCTCCACTTT; CDR3 protein: CASSPSRDREYNSPLHF
V gene: TRBV6-5; J gene: TRBJ2-2; D gene: -; clone size: -; CDR3 DNA: TGTGCCGGAGGACGGTCCCCGAACACCGGGGAGCTGTTTTTT; CDR3 protein: CAGGRSPNTGELFF
V gene: TRBV9; J gene: TRBJ1-2; D gene: -; clone size: -; CDR3 DNA: TGTGCCAGCAGCGCCCGGGACTATGGCTACACCTTC; CDR3 protein: CASSARDYGYTF
V gene: TRBV2; J gene: TRBJ1-2; D gene: -; clone size: few; CDR3 DNA: TGTGCCAGCAGCTTGGACATCGGCGCCGGCTACACCTTC; CDR3 protein: CASSLDIGAGYTF
V gene: TRBV29-1; J gene: TRBJ2-5; D gene: TRBD1; clone size: -; CDR3 DNA: TGCAGCGCTAGGACAGGGGGTCAAGAGACCCAGTACTTC; CDR3 protein: CSARTGGQETQYF
V gene: TRBV12-3/TRBV12-4; J gene: TRBJ2-1; D gene: -; clone size: -; CDR3 DNA: TGTGCCAGCAGTAAAGACAGGAGCAATGAGCAGTTCTTC; CDR3 protein: CASSKDRSNEQFF
V gene: TRBV9; J gene: TRBJ1-5; D gene: -; clone size: -; CDR3 DNA: TGTGCCAGCAGCGTTACGCCCTATAGCAATCAGCCCCAGCATTTT; CDR3 protein: CASSVTPYSNQPQHF
V gene: TRBV30; J gene: TRBJ1-2; D gene: -; clone size: -; CDR3 DNA: TGTGCCTGGAGCGCCGGGGTCGGGGATGGCTACACCTTC; CDR3 protein: CAWSAGVGDGYTF
V gene: TRBV5-4; J gene: TRBJ1-2; D gene: TRBD1; clone size: -; CDR3 DNA: TGTGCCAGCAACGGATGGACAGGGGGCCGCGCTAACTATGGCTACACCTTC; CDR3 protein: CASNGWTGGRANYGYTF
V gene: TRBV18; J gene: TRBJ1-4; D gene: -; clone size: -; CDR3 DNA: TGTGCCAGCTCACCACGTGCCAGGGTCAATGAAAAACTGTTTTTT; CDR3 protein: CASSPRARVNEKLFF
V gene: TRBV4-1; J gene: TRBJ2-3; D gene: TRBD1; clone size: once; CDR3 DNA: TGCGCCAGCAGCCAAGTCGTCGGGACAGGCCTCCTGGATACGCAGTATTTT; CDR3 protein: CASSQVVGTGLLDTQYF
V gene: TRBV11-2; J gene: TRBJ1-2; D gene: TRBD1; clone size: -; CDR3 DNA: TGTGCCAGCAGTCCGGGACAGGACTATGGCTACACCTTC; CDR3 protein: CASSPGQDYGYTF
V gene: TRBV9; J gene: TRBJ2-2; D gene: TRBD1; clone size: few; CDR3 DNA: TGTGCCAGCAGCGTAGAGGGACAGTACACCGGGGAGCTGTTTTTT; CDR3 protein: CASSVEGQYTGELFF
V gene: TRBV9; J gene: TRBJ2-1; D gene: -; clone size: few; CDR3 DNA: TGTGCCAGCAGCGTAGGGACTCGCGTCAATGAGCAGTTCTTC; CDR3 protein: CASSVGTRVNEQFF
V gene: TRBV19; J gene: TRBJ1-4; D gene: TRBD1; clone size: -; CDR3 DNA: TGTGCCAGTAGTACCAGGGACAGGGATGAAAAACTGTTTTTT; CDR3 protein: CASSTRDRDEKLFF
V gene: TRBV5-6; J gene: TRBJ1-4; D gene: TRBD1; clone size: once; CDR3 DNA: TGTGCCAGCAGCTTCGGGACAGGGGATGAAAAACTGTTTTTT; CDR3 protein: CASSFGTGDEKLFF
V gene: TRBV9; J gene: TRBJ2-3; D gene: -; clone size: -; CDR3 DNA: TGTGCCAGCAGCCGGGTGACAGATACGCAGTATTTT; CDR3 protein: CASSRVTDTQYF
V gene: TRBV4-3; J gene: TRBJ2-7; D gene: -; clone size: once; CDR3 DNA: TGCGCCAGCAGCCAAAGTCAAGGGGCGCCTGGGGACGAGCAGTACTTC; CDR3 protein: CASSQSQGAPGDEQYF
V gene: TRBV7-8; J gene: TRBJ1-4; D gene: TRBD1; clone size: once; CDR3 DNA: TGTGCCAGCAGCTTCCGGACAGGGGAAAAACTGTTTTTT; CDR3 protein: CASSFRTGEKLFF
V gene: TRBV19; J gene: TRBJ1-5; D gene: -; clone size: -; CDR3 DNA: TGTGCCAGTAGCCTCTACAGGGACCAGCCCCAGCATTTT; CDR3 protein: CASSLYRDQPQHF
V gene: TRBV6-1; J gene: TRBJ1-6; D gene: -; clone size: -; CDR3 DNA: TGTGCCAGCAGTGAAGCCCTCAATTCACCCCTCCACTTT; CDR3 protein: CASSEALNSPLHF
V gene: TRBV19; J gene: TRBJ1-1; D gene: -; clone size: -; CDR3 DNA: TGTGCCTCAGAGCTGGCGGGGTCGGGCACTGAAGCTTTCTTT; CDR3 protein: CASELAGSGTEAFF
V gene: TRBV9; J gene: TRBJ1-4; D gene: TRBD1; clone size: -; CDR3 DNA: TGTGCCAGCAGCGTAGGACAACAGGGGTTAAATGAAAAACTGTTTTTT; CDR3 protein: CASSVGQQGLNEKLFF
V gene: TRBV12-5; J gene: TRBJ2-7; D gene: -; clone size: -; CDR3 DNA: TGTGCTAGTGGCCCTGGACGGGGAGGATACGAGCAGTACTTC; CDR3 protein: CASGPGRGGYEQYF
V gene: TRBV7-2; J gene: TRBJ2-2; D gene: -; clone size: -; CDR3 DNA: TGTGCCAGCAGCTTGGACTTGAACGCCGGGGAGCTGTTTTTT; CDR3 protein: CASSLDLNAGELFF
V gene: TRBV4-2; J gene: TRBJ2-5; D gene: -; clone size: -; CDR3 DNA: TGTGCCAGCAGCCGAGGGCGGGAGACCCAGTACTTC; CDR3 protein: CASSRGRETQYF
V gene: TRBV19; J gene: TRBJ1-1; D gene: -; clone size: -; CDR3 DNA: TGTGCCAGTAGTATGACGGGCAGGGTGGCTGAAGCTTTCTTT; CDR3 protein: CASSMTGRVAEAFF